The 20 T cell receptor beta chains given below trace back to one sample, sequenced in a study of T cells after posttransplantation cyclophosphamide. Assay: immunoSEQ multiplex PCR; the TCRdb copy retains only in-frame clones and omits some. The data contain some 33,000 clones, 90% to 95% of them singletons. The naive gate required viable CD3+CD4+ or CD3+CD8+ cells with CCR7+CD45RA+CD45RO-CD95-CD27+CD28+ phenotype. The sequencing sample was made of naive CD4+ T cells sorted from blood. These receptor sequences come from a man aged 25 to 45 in good health and a related stem cell transplant donor.

The chain links TRBV5-1 to TRBJ1-4, with 8 bases identical to TRBD1. This CDR3 has 16 residues. With V trimmed by 4 bases and J by 0 bases, 5 bases remained unmatched. CDR1 and CDR2 (germline): SGHRS, YFSETQ. CDR3 nucleotide sequence: TGCGCCAGCAGCCCTGGACAGGGAACAACTAATGAAAAACTGTTTTTT. Its protein product is CASSPGQGTTNEKLFF.

The chain uses TRBV5-1 and TRBJ2-3; TRBD1 agrees at 7 bases. The CDR3 runs to 15 residues. V shed 4 bases and J 2 bases; nucleotides not matched to a gene: 7. Germline CDR1 SGHRS, CDR2 YFSETQ. DNA of the CDR3: TGCGCCAGCAGCGCCGGGACAGTACACACAGATACGCAGTATTTT. Amino acids: CASSAGTVHTDTQYF.

In DNA, the CDR3 is TGTGCCAGCAGCTCCTCCGGGACAGGGTATACTACTTCAGGCTACACCTTC. Its protein is CASSSSGTGYTTSGYTF. The chain recombines TRBV5-6 with TRBJ1-2; 9 bases are shared with TRBD1. Germline CDR1 reads SGHDT; CDR2 reads YYEEEE. The trim removed 3 bases at V and 8 bases at J, leaving 17 bases unmatched. This CDR3 is 17 amino acids long.

J is TRBJ2-1 and V is TRBV7-9, with a weak D call TRBD1 (6 bases). Trimming pared 1 base from V and 8 bases from J, leaving 12 bases between. The CDR3 consists of 14 residues. The germline CDR1 and CDR2 sequences are SEHNR and FQNEAQ (reference sequence). The CDR3 spells CASSLGNRADEQFF. The CDR3, as DNA: TGTGCCAGCAGCTTAGGGAACAGGGCTGATGAGCAGTTCTTC.

The rearrangement uses TRBV15 and TRBJ1-2, with D possibly being TRBD1 (5 bases). The CDR3 covers 13 residues. Germline V gene sequence: CDR1 LNHNV, CDR2 YYDKDF (reference sequence). Trimming left V 1 base short and J 7 bases short, with 10 bases between. The DNA of the CDR3 is TGTGCCACCAGCAGAGGGGGCGGTACTGGCTACACCTTC. Translation: CATSRGGGTGYTF.

This clone was picked up one time. The gene calls are TRBV4-1 and TRBJ2-7, with 7 nucleotides matching TRBD2. From germline, CDR1 is MGHRA and CDR2 YSYEKL. CDR3 length equals 12 residues. Unmatched junction bases numbered 0, after V lost 1 base and J lost 6 bases. The CDR3 is CASSQGGGEQYF. CDR3 nucleotide sequence: TGCGCCAGCAGCCAAGGGGGGGGCGAGCAGTACTTC.

The V call is TRBV9, the J call TRBJ2-5; TRBD2 is a possible D gene (6 bases). The V and J ends lost 0 bases and 7 bases respectively, with 13 bases between them. Germline CDR1 SGDLS, CDR2 YYNGEE. This CDR3 region has 14 residues. The CDR3 nucleotides are TGTGCCAGCAGCGTAGAGGCAGGGCGGGGGACCCAGTACTTC. This sequence encodes CASSVEAGRGTQYF.

The sample holds one count of this clone. The chain uses TRBV5-4 and TRBJ1-2; TRBD1 agrees at 10 bases. With V trimmed by 4 bases and J by 8 bases, 8 bases remained unmatched. The germline gives CDR1 SGHNT, CDR2 YYREEE (reference sequence). The CDR3 spans 14 residues. For the CDR3, the DNA is TGTGCCAGCAGCCTTTGGACAGGGGGTAGGGGCTACACCTTC. It codes for CASSLWTGGRGYTF.

V is TRBV11-1 and J is TRBJ2-2, with TRBD2 identical over 10 bases. The ends lost 5 bases at V and 3 bases at J; junction bases unmatched: 6. The CDR3 has 16 amino acids. In germline, CDR1 is SGHAT, CDR2 FQDESV (reference sequence). The CDR3 DNA reads as TGTGCCAGCAGCATGGCTAGCGGGGGTGACACCGGGGAGCTGTTTTTT. Its translation is CASSMASGGDTGELFF.

The chain has TRBV28 and TRBJ1-2, with D uncertain. From germline, CDR1 is MDHEN and CDR2 SYDVKM. The CDR3 spans 15 residues. Deletions cut 4 bases from V and 8 bases from J, with 20 bases between. This CDR3 reads CASSSPAFGEEGYTF. CDR3 bases: TGTGCCAGCAGTTCACCGGCGTTCGGGGAAGAAGGCTACACCTTC.

V gene TRBV4-3 combines with J gene TRBJ2-3; D is unclear. Trimming shortened V by 0 bases and J by 0 bases, and 7 bases separated the two germline ends. This CDR3 comprises 15 residues. The V gene's germline CDR1 is LGHNA and CDR2 YSLEER. The CDR3 DNA sequence: TGCGCCAGCAGCCAAGATGAGCGTAGCACAGATACGCAGTATTTT. It yields the protein CASSQDERSTDTQYF.

The chain employs TRBV5-1 and TRBJ1-6; 7 bases line up with TRBD1. CDR3 length: 14 amino acids. The germline V gene encodes CDR1 SGHRS and CDR2 YFSETQ. The ends lost 6 bases at V and 10 bases at J; junction bases unmatched: 10. This CDR3 reads CASNSGGSNSPLHF. In nucleotides, the CDR3 is TGCGCCAGCAACTCAGGGGGATCCAACTCACCCCTCCACTTT. Based on the CDR3 plus reference TRBV5-1 and TRBJ1-6, the full variable domain is KAGVTQTPRYLIKTRGQQVTLSCSPISGHRSVSWYQQTPGQGLQFLFEYFSETQRNKGNFPGRFSGRQFSNSRSEMNVSTLELGDSALYLCASNSGGSNSPLHFGNGTRLTVT.

This chain links TRBV28 with TRBJ1-2, with unresolved D. The CDR3 sequence is 12 residues long. Germline CDR1 reads MDHEN; CDR2 reads SYDVKM. The V and J ends lost 4 bases and 3 bases respectively, with 6 bases between them. DNA for the CDR3: TGTGCCAGCAGTTCCGGGGACTATGGCTACACCTTC. Its protein product is CASSSGDYGYTF.

The chain employs TRBV6-6 and TRBJ2-2; TRBD2 matches at 9 bases. This CDR3 has 13 amino acids. Germline CDR1 MNHNY, CDR2 SVGAGI (reference sequence). Trimming removed 10 bases from V and 6 bases from J; junction bases left unmatched: 6. For the CDR3, the DNA is TGTGCCATTACGCGGGGGGGCGCCGGGGAGCTGTTTTTT. This encodes CAITRGGAGELFF.

This sequence joins TRBV28 and TRBJ1-3, with D perhaps TRBD1 (5 bases). This CDR3 is built from 17 residues. CDR1 and CDR2 (germline): MDHEN, SYDVKM. Trimming removed 2 bases at V and 3 bases at J, with 17 bases between. The CDR3 protein is CASSLQPFADNGNTIYF. DNA for the CDR3: TGTGCCAGCAGTTTACAGCCATTTGCGGACAATGGAAACACCATATATTTT.

This clone was recorded only once. The J gene is TRBJ2-5, the V gene TRBV7-9, with D perhaps matching TRBD1 (6 bases). From germline, CDR1 is SEHNR and CDR2 FQNEAQ (reference sequence). This CDR3 has 15 amino acids. Trimming left V 6 bases short and J 1 base short, with 15 bases between. As DNA, the CDR3 is TGTGCCAGCAGTTTCCCGCAGGGGCCCCAAGAGACCCAGTACTTC. This codes for CASSFPQGPQETQYF.

V usage is TRBV6-5 and J usage is TRBJ2-5; 10 bases line up with TRBD2. Germline values: CDR1 MNHEY, CDR2 SVGAGI. V trimming: 5 bases; J trimming: 6 bases; junction bases outside the gene matches: 6. There are 14 residues in the CDR3. Written as DNA, the CDR3 is TGTGCCAGCAGTCGCGGACTAGCGGAGAAGACCCAGTACTTC. Encoded protein: CASSRGLAEKTQYF.

The chain employs TRBV5-6 and TRBJ1-2, with TRBD1 matching 10 bases. J gave up 8 bases and V 4 bases, and 8 bases lay outside the gene matches. The V gene's germline CDR1 is SGHDT and CDR2 YYEEEE. This CDR3 has 14 residues. Written as DNA, the CDR3 is TGTGCCAGCAGCATCCGACAGGGGGCGCAGGGCTACACCTTC. This codes for CASSIRQGAQGYTF.

The rearrangement joins TRBV10-3 to TRBJ1-1, with TRBD1 matching over 7 bases. Per germline, CDR1 ENHRY and CDR2 SYGVKD. The CDR3 is 13 residues long. Unmatched junction bases numbered 3, after V lost 8 bases and J lost 0 bases. CDR3 DNA sequence: TGTGCCATCGGACAGGACATGAACACTGAAGCTTTCTTT. This codes for CAIGQDMNTEAFF.

This rearrangement joins TRBV5-6 to TRBJ1-6; 8 bases are shared with TRBD1. V trimming: 5 bases; J trimming: 6 bases; junction bases outside the gene matches: 4. Looked up from germline, CDR1 is SGHDT and CDR2 is YYEEEE. CDR3 length equals 14 residues. The CDR3 DNA is TGTGCCAGCAGTCGGACAGGGAGTAATTCACCCCTCCACTTT. Translating it yields CASSRTGSNSPLHF.